Described below is a single T cell receptor beta chain sequence and its context. This entry comes from a study of chemoradiotherapy in HPV16-positive cancers. The germline V and J ends were trimmed by 0 bases and 1 base, with 9 bases remaining between them. The CDR3 consists of 15 residues. Looked up from germline, CDR1 is LGHNA and CDR2 is YNFKEQ. Clones were read by immunoSEQ multiplex PCR, and TCRdb kept only the in-frame ones, dropping some. The sample holds around 2,700 clones; 87% are singletons and the top ten take about 4%. This specimen consisted of tumor tissue, obtained from a patient who underwent chemoradiotherapy. The sequence derives from a human donor with HPV-associated anogenital cancer. The chain links TRBV4-2 to TRBJ1-1, with D perhaps TRBD1 (6 bases). The CDR3 here is CASSQELGANTEAFF. CDR3 bases: TGTGCCAGCAGCCAAGAATTGGGGGCGAACACTGAAGCTTTCTTT.